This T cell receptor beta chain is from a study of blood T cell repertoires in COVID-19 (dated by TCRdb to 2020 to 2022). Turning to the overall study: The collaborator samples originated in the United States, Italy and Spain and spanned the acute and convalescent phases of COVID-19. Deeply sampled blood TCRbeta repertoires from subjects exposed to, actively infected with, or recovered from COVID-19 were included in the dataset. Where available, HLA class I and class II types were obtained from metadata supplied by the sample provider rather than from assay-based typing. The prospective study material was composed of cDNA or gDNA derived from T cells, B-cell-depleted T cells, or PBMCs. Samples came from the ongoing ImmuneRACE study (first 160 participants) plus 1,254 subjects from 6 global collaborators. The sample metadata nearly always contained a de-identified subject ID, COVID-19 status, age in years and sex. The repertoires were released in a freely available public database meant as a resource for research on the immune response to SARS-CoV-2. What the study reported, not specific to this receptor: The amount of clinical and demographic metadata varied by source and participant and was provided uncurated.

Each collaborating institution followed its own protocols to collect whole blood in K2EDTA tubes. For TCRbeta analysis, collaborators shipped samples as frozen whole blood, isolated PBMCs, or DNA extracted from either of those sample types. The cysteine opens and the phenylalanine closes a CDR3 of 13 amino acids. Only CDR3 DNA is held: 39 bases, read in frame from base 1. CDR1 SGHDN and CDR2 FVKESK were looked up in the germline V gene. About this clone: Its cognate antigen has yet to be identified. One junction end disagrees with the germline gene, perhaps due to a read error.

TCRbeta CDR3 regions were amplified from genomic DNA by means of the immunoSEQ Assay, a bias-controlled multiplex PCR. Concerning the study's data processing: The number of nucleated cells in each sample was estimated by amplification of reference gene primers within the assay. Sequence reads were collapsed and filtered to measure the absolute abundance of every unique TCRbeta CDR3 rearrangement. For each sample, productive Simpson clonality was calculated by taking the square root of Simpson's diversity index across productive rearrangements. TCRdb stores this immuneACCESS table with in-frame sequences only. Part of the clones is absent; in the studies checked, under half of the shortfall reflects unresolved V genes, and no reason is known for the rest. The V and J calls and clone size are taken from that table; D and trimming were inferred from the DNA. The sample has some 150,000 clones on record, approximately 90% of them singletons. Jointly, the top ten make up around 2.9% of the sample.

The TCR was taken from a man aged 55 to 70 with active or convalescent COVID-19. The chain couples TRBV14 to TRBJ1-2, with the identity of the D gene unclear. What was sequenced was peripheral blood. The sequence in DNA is TGTGCCAGCAGCCCAAACCAAGGAGGACCCACCGCCTTC. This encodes CASSPNQGGPTAF.